These 19 T cell receptor beta chains came from one sample sequenced in a study of Ad26.COV2.S vaccination and SARS-CoV-2 variants. As to treatment: about 20 received Ad26.COV2.S at low or high dose, single or two shots; 5 received placebo; per-sample allocation not given. Sampling was performed 63 days after the first vaccine or placebo injection. Only in-frame clones appear in the TCRdb table, and some are missing; sequencing was by immunoSEQ multiplex PCR. This sample has about 320,000 clones, with around 84% found just once. Sample: peripheral blood, taken in a trial of Ad26.COV2.S vaccine versus placebo. Receptors originate from a person between 18 and 59 years old who received the Ad26.COV2.S COVID-19 vaccine or a placebo.

This rearrangement joins TRBV5-4 to TRBJ2-7; 10 bases align to TRBD1. CDR1 is SGHNT and CDR2 is YYREEE in the germline V gene (reference sequence). The CDR3 extends over 14 amino acids. V lost 4 bases and J lost 3; bases outside the gene matches: 4. CDR3 residues: CASSPDRGIYEQYF. DNA of the CDR3: TGTGCCAGCAGCCCGGACAGGGGGATCTACGAGCAGTACTTC.

This clone came up once. Germline is not matched at one junction end, which may reflect a read error. In DNA form, the CDR3 reads TGCGCCAGCAGGCAAGGTGGGGGGAACACTGAAGCTTTCTTT. It encodes CASRQGGGNTEAFF. The J gene is TRBJ1-1, the V gene TRBV4-3, with D possibly matching TRBD1 (5 bases). Looked up from germline, CDR1 is LGHNA and CDR2 is YSLEER. CDR3 length equals 14 residues.

The chain couples TRBV5-1 to TRBJ2-7; D is perhaps TRBD2 (6 bases). Per germline, CDR1 SGHRS and CDR2 YFSETQ. Trimming removed 0 bases at V and 5 bases at J, with 15 bases between. There are 15 residues in the CDR3. The CDR3 sequence: CASSLEGGGGNEQYF. The CDR3 bases are TGCGCCAGCAGCTTGGAGGGCGGTGGGGGGAACGAGCAGTACTTC.

This chain links TRBV30 with TRBJ1-6; no definite D call. The CDR3 has 12 amino acids. V was pared by 1 base and J by 12 bases, with 10 bases between. Looked up from germline, CDR1 is GTSNPN and CDR2 is SVGIG (reference sequence). The CDR3 DNA reads TGTGCCTGGAGTGGGACTGTGGGACCCCTCCACTTT. Translation: CAWSGTVGPLHF.

The chain carries TRBV27 and TRBJ2-7, with D possibly matching TRBD2 (7 bases). Trimming cost V 4 bases and J 2 bases, with 12 bases left between them. Germline V CDR1 and CDR2: MNHEY, SMNVEV (reference sequence). The CDR3 sequence is 14 residues long. The CDR3 spells CASSYREGAYEQYF. CDR3 sequence (DNA): TGTGCCAGCAGTTACAGGGAGGGGGCCTACGAGCAGTACTTC.

This clone was seen a handful of times. J is TRBJ2-2 and V is TRBV30; no definite D call. Trimming took 3 bases from V and 6 from J, leaving 11 bases between them. The CDR3 length is 13 residues. Germline CDR1 and CDR2: GTSNPN and SVGIG (reference sequence). The CDR3 loop reads CAWRLTRSGELFF. Here the CDR3 DNA reads TGTGCCTGGAGGCTCACCCGGTCCGGGGAGCTGTTTTTT.

The V call is TRBV30, the J call TRBJ1-4; D is unclear. CDR3 length: 16 residues. V was clipped by 0 bases and J by 1 base, with 12 bases between them. In germline, CDR1 is GTSNPN, CDR2 SVGIG (reference sequence). The CDR3 bases are TGTGCCTGGAGTGTACTCGGAGGGAAAACTAATGAAAAACTGTTTTTT. Translating it yields CAWSVLGGKTNEKLFF.

This sequence joins TRBV6-2 or TRBV6-3 and TRBJ2-2, with unresolved D. CDR3 length: 13 amino acids. Germline V CDR1 and CDR2: MNHEY, SVGEGT. V was clipped by 2 bases and J by 0 bases, with 1 base between them. CDR3 sequence reads: CASSYPNTGELFF. The DNA of the CDR3 is TGTGCCAGCAGTTACCCGAACACCGGGGAGCTGTTTTTT.

This chain connects TRBV7-9 to TRBJ2-3, with TRBD1 identical over 8 bases. CDR1 is SEHNR, CDR2 FQNEAQ, per germline (reference sequence). CDR3 length: 16 residues. Losses at the gene ends were 3 bases for V and 3 bases for J; bases not matched to a gene: 8. Here the CDR3 DNA reads TGTGCCAGCAGCTTCGGACAGGGCGGAGGTACAGATACGCAGTATTTT. Amino acids: CASSFGQGGGTDTQYF.

V gene TRBV7-7 combines with J gene TRBJ2-5; D remains unclear. CDR1 SSHAT and CDR2 FNYEAQ come from the germline V gene (reference sequence). CDR3 length equals 16 residues. Trimming removed 1 base at V and 0 bases at J, with 12 bases between. CDR3 nucleotides: TGTGCCAGCAGCTTAGGGTGGCCCGATCACCAAGAGACCCAGTACTTC. Its translation: CASSLGWPDHQETQYF. Together with reference TRBV7-7 and TRBJ2-5, the CDR3 gives the full variable domain: GAGVSQSPRYKVTKRGQDVTLRCDPISSHATLYWYQQALGQGPEFLTYFNYEAQPDKSGLPSDRFSAERPEGSISTLTIQRTEQRDSAMYRCASSLGWPDHQETQYFGPGTRLLVL.

The rearrangement uses TRBV20-1 and TRBJ1-1; no firm D call. The length of the CDR3 is 11 residues. The V end was cut by 5 bases, the J end by 5 bases, with 9 bases between. Germline V gene data show CDR1 as DFQATT and CDR2 as SNEGSKA (reference sequence). For the CDR3, the DNA is TGCAGTGCTCTAAGGTGGACTGAAGCTTTCTTT. Translation gives CSALRWTEAFF.

This chain links TRBV11-2 with TRBJ2-7; D possibly matches TRBD1 or TRBD2 (5 bases each). The CDR3 runs to 15 residues. Germline V lookup: CDR1 SGHAT, CDR2 FQNNGV. V was pared by 1 base and J by 1 base, with 11 bases between. The CDR3 DNA follows: TGTGCCAGCAGCTTAGCGGGACCTGGGTCCTACGAGCAGTACTTC. Residues: CASSLAGPGSYEQYF.

Of note for this clone: Other DNA sequences in this sample translate to the same CDR3. The CDR3 nucleotides are TGTGCCAGCAGCCAAGCTTACGAGCAGTACTTC. The encoded protein is CASSQAYEQYF. V gene TRBV3-1 (or the pseudogene TRBV3-2) combines with J gene TRBJ2-7; D is unclear. The V gene lost 1 base and the J gene lost 4 bases, with 2 bases spanning the gap. Germline V gives CDR1 LGHDT, CDR2 YNNKEL (reference sequence). This CDR3 is built from 11 residues.

The rearrangement links TRBV12-5 to TRBJ2-1, with 9 bases identical to TRBD2. V was pared by 0 bases and J by 7 bases, with 4 bases of the junction left unmatched. Germline loops: CDR1 LGHNT, CDR2 FRNRAP. The CDR3 contains 15 residues. The CDR3 loop is CASGLVAGGLNEQFF. DNA for the CDR3: TGTGCTAGTGGTTTGGTAGCGGGGGGCTTAAATGAGCAGTTCTTC. Using reference TRBV12-5 and TRBJ2-1 for the parts outside the CDR3, the full variable domain is DARVTQTPRHKVTEMGQEVTMRCQPILGHNTVFWYRQTMMQGLELLAYFRNRAPLDDSGMPKDRFSAEMPDATLATLKIQPSEPRDSAVYFCASGLVAGGLNEQFFGPGTRLTVL.

The rearrangement uses TRBV5-6 and TRBJ2-5; 9 nucleotides align to TRBD1. From germline, CDR1 is SGHDT and CDR2 YYEEEE. This CDR3 is built from 14 residues. The V segment lost 0 bases and the J segment 3 bases; nucleotides outside the gene matches: 0. This CDR3 reads CASSLGDREETQYF. The CDR3, as DNA: TGTGCCAGCAGCTTGGGGGACAGGGAAGAGACCCAGTACTTC.

With respect to this clone: Other DNA sequences from this sample encode an identical CDR3 as well. The V and J genes are TRBV7-9 and TRBJ1-1; weak D call: TRBD1 (6 bases). This CDR3 region has 15 residues. In germline, CDR1 is SEHNR, CDR2 FQNEAQ (reference sequence). The ends were cut back, 5 bases at V and 1 base at J, with 14 bases in the middle. CDR3 region: CASSPPGTKNTEAFF. Written as DNA, the CDR3 is TGTGCCAGCAGCCCGCCCGGGACAAAGAACACTGAAGCTTTCTTT.

The chain carries TRBV9 and TRBJ2-1, with D possibly matching TRBD2 (5 bases). Trimming cost V 7 bases and J 1 base, with 18 bases left between them. The CDR3 runs 16 residues. Germline values: CDR1 SGDLS, CDR2 YYNGEE. CDR3 region: CASAIRGSPSYNEQFF. CDR3 in DNA: TGTGCCAGCGCCATTAGAGGGTCACCTTCCTACAATGAGCAGTTCTTC.

Here the CDR3 DNA reads TGTGCCAGCAGACAGGGGAGGAATTCACCCCTCCACTTT. Encoded protein: CASRQGRNSPLHF. The rearrangement links TRBV11-1 to TRBJ1-6; 7 positions match TRBD1. Germline V gene data show CDR1 as SGHAT and CDR2 as FQDESV (reference sequence). This CDR3 region has 13 residues. Trimming took 6 bases from V and 7 from J; bases not matched to a gene: 3.

The chain joins TRBV30 to TRBJ2-7, with a weak D call TRBD1 (6 bases). The V gene's germline CDR1 is GTSNPN and CDR2 SVGIG (reference sequence). Trimming left V 2 bases short and J 4 bases short, with 12 bases between. This CDR3 is 13 amino acids long. CDR3 nucleotide sequence: TGTGCCTGGAGTCTTGGGCAGGGGTACGAGCAGTACTTC. This encodes CAWSLGQGYEQYF.